One and the same sample provided the 32 T cell receptor beta chains below, sequenced in a study of OX40 agonist ivuxolimab in advanced cancers. Library creation used the immunoSEQ multiplex PCR assay. TCRdb mirrors the immuneACCESS table, restricted to in-frame sequences. Some clones are absent from its copies; in checked studies, under half trace to an unresolved V gene, and the reason for the others is unknown. The sample table lists more than 50,000 clones, 70% to 90% of them with a count of one. Around 0.9% of the sample comes from the top ten. Material: CD4+ or CD8+ T cells sorted from blood, obtained in a trial of the OX40 agonist ivuxolimab. The receptors were gathered from an adult with an advanced solid tumor such as melanoma, head and neck, liver or kidney cancer.

The table lists this clone with a few counts. The chain combines TRBV19 with TRBJ1-5, with D possibly being TRBD1 (5 bases). The CDR3 length is 18 residues. Trimming left V 6 bases short and J 0 bases short, with 21 bases between. CDR1 is LNHDA and CDR2 is SQIVND in the germline V gene (reference sequence). The CDR3 DNA is TGTGCCAGTAGCAATGAGGCAGGGTCGGGATATAGCAATCAGCCCCAGCATTTT. It translates to CASSNEAGSGYSNQPQHF.

This clone appeared once. One junction end does not reproduce the germline sequence, and a read error may be involved. This sequence joins TRBV7-7 and TRBJ2-1, with 7 bases aligning to TRBD2. Germline V lookup: CDR1 SSHAT, CDR2 FNYEAQ (reference sequence). This CDR3 region has 16 residues. The DNA for the CDR3 is TGTGCTAGCAGCCCCCAACTAGCGACCTATGGCGGTGAGCAGTTCTTC. Residues: CASSPQLATYGGEQFF. The full variable domain, rest sourced from reference TRBV7-7 and TRBJ2-1, is GAGVSQSPRYKVTKRGQDVTLRCDPISSHATLYWYQQALGQGPEFLTYFNYEAQPDKSGLPSDRFSAERPEGSISTLTIQRTEQRDSAMYRCASSPQLATYGGEQFFGPGTRLTVL.

The V call is TRBV9, the J call TRBJ2-1, with 9 nucleotides matching TRBD2. Germline values: CDR1 SGDLS, CDR2 YYNGEE. CDR3 length: 15 residues. V trimming: 0 bases; J trimming: 6 bases; junction bases outside the gene matches: 4. DNA for the CDR3: TGTGCCAGCAGCGTAGCAGGGACTAGCTTCAATGAGCAGTTCTTC. Amino acids: CASSVAGTSFNEQFF. Complete variable domain (other parts from reference TRBV9 and TRBJ2-1): DSGVTQTPKHLITATGQRVTLRCSPRSGDLSVYWYQQSLDQGLQFLIQYYNGEERAKGNILERFSAQQFPDLHSELNLSSLELGDSALYFCASSVAGTSFNEQFFGPGTRLTVL.

The CDR3 is CASSLALAGYNEQFF. The CDR3 nucleotides read TGTGCCAGCAGCTTGGCCTTAGCGGGCTACAATGAGCAGTTCTTC. The chain combines TRBV5-4 with TRBJ2-1, with TRBD2 matching 7 bases. The J segment lost 3 bases and the V segment lost 0 bases, leaving 3 bases of the junction unmatched. CDR1 and CDR2 (germline): SGHNT, YYREEE (reference sequence). This CDR3 contains 15 residues.

The chain links TRBV2 to TRBJ2-1; D is uncertain. CDR3 length: 12 residues. Per germline, CDR1 SNHLY and CDR2 FYNNEI. Trimming took off 4 bases at V and 10 bases at J, with 11 bases between the two ends. The CDR3 region is CASSVTSREQFF. As DNA, the CDR3 is TGTGCCAGCAGTGTAACGTCGAGAGAGCAGTTCTTC.

The chain uses TRBV27 and TRBJ1-5; TRBD1 matches at 7 bases. Unmatched junction bases numbered 10, after V lost 7 bases and J lost 7 bases. In germline, CDR1 is MNHEY, CDR2 SMNVEV (reference sequence). This CDR3 has 14 amino acids. The CDR3 reads CASTVHRGGQPQHF. The DNA of the CDR3 is TGTGCCAGCACCGTCCACAGGGGAGGACAGCCCCAGCATTTT.

V gene TRBV28 combines with J gene TRBJ2-1; D not certain. With 4 bases removed from V and 0 bases from J, the gap between germline ends came to 13 bases. CDR1 is MDHEN, CDR2 SYDVKM, per germline. The CDR3 runs to 16 residues. The CDR3 reads CASSSLGSSSYNEQFF. The CDR3 DNA reads as TGTGCCAGCAGTTCCCTCGGGTCAAGCTCCTACAATGAGCAGTTCTTC.

This chain connects TRBV10-3 to TRBJ2-7, with 9 bases fitting TRBD1. Germline lookup yields CDR1 ENHRY and CDR2 SYGVKD. Unmatched junction bases numbered 11, after V lost 10 bases and J lost 4 bases. The CDR3 contains 14 residues. CDR3 coding DNA: TGTGCCAACCAAACGGGACAGGGTGTGTACGAGCAGTACTTC. This gives the protein CANQTGQGVYEQYF.

The rearrangement joins TRBV6-1 to TRBJ2-7, with D perhaps being TRBD1 or TRBD2 (5 bases each). Germline assignment: CDR1 MNHNS and CDR2 SASEGT. The CDR3 has 15 residues. Trimming left V 4 bases short and J 3 bases short, with 16 bases between. CDR3: CASSVRDGNIYEQYF. The DNA for the CDR3 is TGTGCCAGCAGTGTCCGGGACGGAAATATCTACGAGCAGTACTTC.

The chain uses TRBV23-1 and TRBJ1-2; 9 bases line up with TRBD1. TRBV23-1 is noted as an ORF with a role that remains uncertain. J lost 2 bases, V lost 0 bases, and 4 bases had no gene match. The CDR3 consists of 16 residues. CDR3 sequence: CASSQSGQGKNYGYTF. The CDR3 coding sequence is TGCGCCAGCAGTCAATCGGGACAGGGTAAAAACTATGGCTACACCTTC.

The rearrangement links TRBV27 to TRBJ2-1; 8 bases align to TRBD2. The CDR3 sequence is 14 residues long. The V and J ends lost 3 bases and 7 bases, in that order; junction bases with no gene match: 5. The germline CDR1 and CDR2 sequences are MNHEY and SMNVEV (reference sequence). The CDR3 is CASSLGLVVNEQFF. The CDR3 DNA is TGTGCCAGCAGTTTGGGACTAGTCGTGAATGAGCAGTTCTTC.

V usage is TRBV19 and J usage is TRBJ1-6; tentatively, D is TRBD1 (6 bases). Germline-derived CDR1 and CDR2 are LNHDA and SQIVND (reference sequence). V lost 6 bases and J lost 2, with 8 bases in between. The CDR3 has 14 residues. The CDR3 region has the DNA TGTGCCAGTAGCAGGGGCGCCTATAATTCACCCCTCCACTTT. It yields the protein CASSRGAYNSPLHF.

This rearrangement joins TRBV2 to TRBJ2-3, with TRBD2 matching 8 bases. Losses at the gene ends were 2 bases for V and 4 bases for J; bases not matched to a gene: 11. Germline lookup yields CDR1 SNHLY and CDR2 FYNNEI. CDR3 length: 17 residues. The CDR3 protein is CASSEILSLAGSDTQYF. The DNA of the CDR3 is TGTGCCAGCAGTGAAATATTGAGTCTAGCGGGTTCAGATACGCAGTATTTT. Combining the CDR3 with reference TRBV2 and TRBJ2-3 gives the whole variable domain EPEVTQTPSHQVTQMGQEVILRCVPISNHLYFYWYRQILGQKVEFLVSFYNNEISEKSEIFDDQFSVERPDGSNFTLKIRSTKLEDSAMYFCASSEILSLAGSDTQYFGPGTRLTVL.

The V gene is TRBV13, the J gene TRBJ2-1; TRBD2 agrees at 7 bases. The CDR3 sequence is 17 residues long. Germline assignment: CDR1 PRHDT and CDR2 FYEKMQ (reference sequence). The V gene end was trimmed by 5 bases and the J gene end by 0 bases; junction bases not matched to a gene: 10. DNA for the CDR3: TGTGCCAGCAGCAACCGATTAAGCGGGGCCTCCTACAATGAGCAGTTCTTC. Protein sequence: CASSNRLSGASYNEQFF.

The V and J genes are TRBV15 and TRBJ2-3, with TRBD2 identical over 8 bases. V lost 5 bases to trimming and J lost 5 bases; unmatched junction nucleotides: 12. There are 16 residues in the CDR3. CDR1 is LNHNV, CDR2 YYDKDF, per germline (reference sequence). CDR3 nucleotide sequence: TGTGCCACCAGCCTTGGGCGGGAGGCTTGGAGAGATACGCAGTATTTT. Translation gives CATSLGREAWRDTQYF.

The chain has TRBV7-8 and TRBJ2-2; a weak D match, TRBD2 (6 bases). The CDR3 has 15 amino acids. Between the trimmed V and J ends, which lost 3 bases and 1 base, there was a span of 9 bases. The germline V gene encodes CDR1 SGHVS and CDR2 FQNEAQ. The CDR3 nucleotides read TGTGCCAGCAGCTTTCTTAGCGGGAACACCGGGGAGCTGTTTTTT. Its translation is CASSFLSGNTGELFF.

The CDR3 DNA is TGTGCCAGCAGACCACACGCGGATTACACCGGGGAGCTGTTTTTT. This codes for CASRPHADYTGELFF. V is TRBV27 and J is TRBJ2-2; D not resolved. Germline V gene sequence: CDR1 MNHEY, CDR2 SMNVEV (reference sequence). V shed 6 bases and J shed 3 bases, with 14 bases lying between them. CDR3 size: 15 residues.

This rearrangement joins TRBV28 to TRBJ2-1, with 10 bases aligning to TRBD1. V shed 8 bases and J 9 bases; nucleotides not matched to a gene: 7. The CDR3 consists of 13 residues. Germline values: CDR1 MDHEN, CDR2 SYDVKM. The CDR3 is CASRTGGGGEQFF. CDR3 DNA sequence: TGTGCCAGCCGGACAGGGGGAGGTGGTGAGCAGTTCTTC.

The rearrangement joins TRBV18 to TRBJ2-1; a weak D match, TRBD2 (6 bases). Germline loops: CDR1 KGHSH, CDR2 LQKENI. Between the trimmed V and J ends, which lost 0 bases and 6 bases, there was a span of 15 bases. This CDR3 has 16 amino acids. CDR3 loop: CASSPPGGTLGNEQFF. CDR3 in DNA: TGTGCCAGCTCACCACCGGGGGGAACCTTGGGCAATGAGCAGTTCTTC.

The J gene is TRBJ1-5, the V gene TRBV6-1; perhaps TRBD1 as D (5 bases). The germline gives CDR1 MNHNS, CDR2 SASEGT. Trimming stripped 2 bases from V and 6 bases from J, with 11 bases between. The CDR3 length is 14 residues. CDR3 bases: TGTGCCAGCAGTGAAAGTGGGGCCGGTCAGCCCCAGCATTTT. This gives the protein CASSESGAGQPQHF.

The CDR3 loop is CASSLEGTQNTGELFF. Written as DNA, the CDR3 is TGCGCCAGCAGCTTGGAGGGGACACAAAACACCGGGGAGCTGTTTTTT. The rearrangement joins TRBV5-1 to TRBJ2-2; D is possibly TRBD1 (6 bases). The germline gives CDR1 SGHRS, CDR2 YFSETQ. The CDR3 is made up of 16 amino acids. With 0 bases removed from V and 2 bases from J, the gap between germline ends came to 11 bases.

The count of this clone is one. CDR3 loop: CASTLNRDSYNSPLHF. Here the CDR3 DNA reads TGCGCCAGCACCTTAAACCGGGACAGCTATAATTCACCCCTCCACTTT. This sequence joins TRBV5-1 and TRBJ1-6, with 7 bases lining up with TRBD1. With V trimmed by 6 bases and J by 3 bases, 9 bases remained unmatched. CDR3 size: 16 residues. From germline, CDR1 is SGHRS and CDR2 YFSETQ. The full variable domain, its missing parts supplied by reference TRBV5-1 and TRBJ1-6, is KAGVTQTPRYLIKTRGQQVTLSCSPISGHRSVSWYQQTPGQGLQFLFEYFSETQRNKGNFPGRFSGRQFSNSRSEMNVSTLELGDSALYLCASTLNRDSYNSPLHFGNGTRLTVT.

This clone showed up just a few times. The chain has TRBV10-1 and TRBJ2-1; no reliable D call. The CDR3 runs to 13 residues. V was shortened by 5 bases and J by 10 bases, with 15 bases between the two germline ends. Germline V gives CDR1 WNHNN, CDR2 SYGVQD (reference sequence). CDR3 sequence (DNA): TGCGCCAGCAGTCAAAACTTACTGGAGGAGCAGTTCTTC. Translation: CASSQNLLEEQFF.

This rearrangement joins TRBV6-1 to TRBJ2-2, with TRBD2 matching over 8 bases. Germline trimming cut 1 base from V and 4 bases from J; bases unmatched to any gene: 2. CDR1 MNHNS and CDR2 SASEGT come from the germline V gene. The CDR3 runs to 15 residues. CDR3 sequence (DNA): TGTGCCAGCAGTGAAGTGGGGACTAGCACCGGGGAGCTGTTTTTT. The encoded protein is CASSEVGTSTGELFF.

V and J are TRBV18 and TRBJ1-5; 8 bases map to TRBD1. The V segment lost 3 bases and the J segment 2 bases; nucleotides outside the gene matches: 6. Germline-derived CDR1 and CDR2 are KGHSH and LQKENI. The CDR3 runs 16 residues. The CDR3 protein is CASSPSTGVGNQPQHF. The DNA for the CDR3 is TGTGCCAGCTCACCTTCGACAGGGGTTGGCAATCAGCCCCAGCATTTT.

The chain recombines TRBV7-3 with TRBJ2-2, with D hard to call. Germline assignment: CDR1 SGHTA and CDR2 FQGTGA. Between the trimmed V and J ends, which lost 5 bases and 4 bases, there was a span of 5 bases. There are 12 residues in the CDR3. For the CDR3, the DNA is TGTGCCAGCAGCCGGAGCACCGGGGAGCTGTTTTTT. This translates into CASSRSTGELFF.

This chain uses TRBV5-1 with TRBJ2-3, with 15 bases fitting TRBD2. The germline gives CDR1 SGHRS, CDR2 YFSETQ. J was trimmed by 0 bases and V by 6 bases; bases with no gene match: 14. CDR3 length equals 20 residues. CDR3 amino acids: CASILNGLAGGPMSTDTQYF. DNA for the CDR3: TGCGCCAGCATTTTGAATGGACTAGCGGGAGGGCCAATGAGCACAGATACGCAGTATTTT.

The J gene is TRBJ1-2, the V gene TRBV2, with D possibly matching TRBD1 (5 bases). Germline assignment: CDR1 SNHLY and CDR2 FYNNEI. The CDR3 consists of 13 residues. The V end was cut by 5 bases, the J end by 2 bases, with 9 bases between. The CDR3 DNA is TGTGCCAGCAGTCTCCGGGACAACTATGGCTACACCTTC. This encodes CASSLRDNYGYTF.

The V gene is TRBV5-1, the J gene TRBJ2-7; 8 bases are shared with TRBD1. The germline gives CDR1 SGHRS, CDR2 YFSETQ. J gave up 2 bases and V 4 bases, and 5 bases lay outside the gene matches. This CDR3 is 14 amino acids long. CDR3 amino acids: CASSRGQGPYEQYF. In nucleotides, the CDR3 is TGCGCCAGCAGCAGAGGACAGGGCCCCTACGAGCAGTACTTC.

This clone appeared a single time. The V call is TRBV11-2, the J call TRBJ2-1; possible D gene TRBD1, 5 bases. The CDR3 totals 15 residues. The V end was cut by 5 bases, the J end by 1 base, with 12 bases between. CDR1 SGHAT and CDR2 FQNNGV come from the germline V gene. The CDR3 protein is CASSPTVGSYNEQFF. Written as DNA, the CDR3 is TGTGCCAGCAGCCCGACAGTTGGTTCCTACAATGAGCAGTTCTTC.

For the CDR3, the DNA is TGTGCCAGCAGCCCCCGACCTCGACAGTCCCGTTATGGCTACACCTTC. It codes for CASSPRPRQSRYGYTF. J is TRBJ1-2 and V is TRBV5-6, with a tentative D call TRBD1 (5 bases). The CDR3 contains 16 residues. V was pared by 4 bases and J by 5 bases, with 21 bases between. Germline values: CDR1 SGHDT, CDR2 YYEEEE.

The J gene is TRBJ1-5, the V gene TRBV29-1; TRBD1 might be the D (5 bases). Trimming pared 4 bases from V and 2 bases from J, leaving 9 bases between. This CDR3 has 13 residues. Germline V lookup: CDR1 SQVTM, CDR2 ANQGSEA. CDR3 in amino acids: CSVGDGGNQPQHF. The CDR3 DNA follows: TGCAGCGTTGGGGACGGTGGCAATCAGCCCCAGCATTTT.